The 30 T cell receptor beta chains below were found in one sample sequenced in a study of beta chain features in type 1 diabetes. Of the isolated RNA, all was reverse transcribed, and so the sequenced material was expressed TCRB transcripts. Data came from immunoSEQ multiplex PCR; TCRdb stores just in-frame clones and leaves some out. Seen here are roughly 300,000 clones, around 13% observed once, and the top ten hold approximately 7%. Sequencing input: central memory CD4+ T cells from blood. The receptors originated from a man aged 25-40 years in good health.

This clone was counted many times. This chain joins TRBV7-9 and TRBJ1-1; D remains unclear. The germline V and J ends were trimmed by 0 bases and 1 base, with 3 bases remaining between them. CDR3 length equals 13 residues. Germline V CDR1 and CDR2: SEHNR, FQNEAQ (reference sequence). CDR3 sequence (DNA): TGTGCCAGCAGCTTAGCGGGGAACACTGAAGCTTTCTTT. Protein sequence: CASSLAGNTEAFF.

The chain uses TRBV25-1 and TRBJ2-1; TRBD2 matches 8 bases. The CDR3 length is 15 residues. CDR1 is MGHDK and CDR2 is SYGVNS in the germline V gene. The V segment lost 6 bases and the J segment 0 bases; nucleotides outside the gene matches: 4. CDR3 residues: CASRTTSGSYNEQFF. The CDR3 DNA is TGTGCCAGCAGAACTACTAGCGGCTCCTACAATGAGCAGTTCTTC.

This clone occurred a few times. The chain has TRBV18 and TRBJ1-3, with no clear D. Germline V gene lookup returns CDR1 KGHSH and CDR2 LQKENI. Trimming pared 1 base from V and 0 bases from J, leaving 16 bases between. The CDR3 is 18 residues long. CDR3 amino acids: CASSPQLLDGSSGNTIYF. CDR3 sequence (DNA): TGTGCCAGCTCACCACAACTCCTCGACGGAAGCTCTGGAAACACCATATATTTT.

V gene TRBV19 combines with J gene TRBJ2-1; a possible D gene is TRBD2 (7 bases). Trimming left V 3 bases short and J 8 bases short, with 14 bases between. From germline, CDR1 is LNHDA and CDR2 SQIVND (reference sequence). CDR3 length: 14 residues. CDR3 in DNA: TGTGCCAGTAGTATTGAGGGGGGGCCGTATGAGCAGTTCTTC. Translating it yields CASSIEGGPYEQFF.

On this clone: Here the CDR3 omits its conserved ending phenylalanine or tryptophan, so a read error is the likely source. V is TRBV29-1 and J is TRBJ1-2; 8 bases fit TRBD1. The CDR3 length is 16 residues. Trimming cost V 4 bases and J 0 bases; bases outside gene matches: 10. Germline CDR1 reads SQVTM; CDR2 reads ANQGSEA. The CDR3 DNA follows: TGCAGCGTTGGTGCCGGGACAGGATTTTCTAACTATGGCTACACCCTC. This encodes CSVGAGTGFSNYGYTL.

The chain carries TRBV11-2 and TRBJ2-7, with 10 bases identical to TRBD1. CDR1 and CDR2 from the germline V gene are SGHAT and FQNNGV. The CDR3 runs 17 residues. V lost 2 bases, J lost 4 bases, and 11 bases stayed unmatched. CDR3 loop: CASSLSGTGVLPYEQYF. The CDR3 DNA reads as TGTGCCAGCAGCTTATCAGGGACAGGGGTACTCCCGTACGAGCAGTACTTC.

The sample holds a few counts of this clone. The V and J genes are TRBV6-6 and TRBJ1-5; 10 bases fit TRBD1. This CDR3 has 16 residues. V lost 6 bases and J lost 6; bases outside the gene matches: 11. Germline V gene data show CDR1 as MNHNY and CDR2 as SVGAGI (reference sequence). The CDR3 bases are TGTGCCAGCAGCCGCATCCAGGGGGACAGGGGTCAGCCCCAGCATTTT. Its protein is CASSRIQGDRGQPQHF.

The J gene is TRBJ1-3, the V gene TRBV5-6; D not resolved. From germline, CDR1 is SGHDT and CDR2 YYEEEE. The CDR3 is 14 residues long. V shed 4 bases and J shed 4 bases, with 12 bases lying between them. Here the CDR3 DNA reads TGTGCCAGCAGCACTACATGGTCAGGAAACACCATATATTTT. Translating it yields CASSTTWSGNTIYF.

The V gene is TRBV5-4, the J gene TRBJ1-2, with a weak D call TRBD1 (5 bases). Trimming stripped 2 bases from V and 4 bases from J, with 15 bases between. The CDR3 is 15 residues long. CDR1 and CDR2 (germline): SGHNT, YYREEE (reference sequence). The CDR3 loop is CASSLVDSSVYGYTF. CDR3 nucleotides: TGTGCCAGCAGCTTAGTCGACAGCTCCGTCTATGGCTACACCTTC.

This clone has just a few counts. The chain carries TRBV7-2 and TRBJ2-2, with D tentatively TRBD2 (6 bases). The germline gives CDR1 SGHTA, CDR2 FQGNSA. The CDR3 is made up of 15 amino acids. The V and J ends lost 8 bases and 3 bases respectively, with 16 bases between them. CDR3 in DNA: TGTGCCAGCCAACCTCGTAGCGGAGACACCGGGGAGCTGTTTTTT. This codes for CASQPRSGDTGELFF.

This chain connects TRBV10-2 to TRBJ1-2, with 9 bases fitting TRBD1. The V segment lost 5 bases and the J segment 5 bases; nucleotides outside the gene matches: 3. Germline V gene lookup returns CDR1 WSHSY and CDR2 SAAADI. The CDR3 loop spans 13 amino acids. The CDR3 DNA is TGCGCCAGCAGTTCGGACAGGGGATATGGCTACACCTTC. Its protein is CASSSDRGYGYTF.

This clone was seen more than once but under ten times. The rearrangement joins TRBV30 to TRBJ1-2; TRBD1 might be the D (5 bases). The CDR3 consists of 10 residues. V lost 3 bases, J lost 6 bases, and 5 bases lay in between. Germline V gene sequence: CDR1 GTSNPN, CDR2 SVGIG (reference sequence). The CDR3 protein is CAWRGDGYTF. The CDR3 nucleotides read TGTGCCTGGAGGGGGGATGGCTACACCTTC.

This clone was counted at least ten times. CDR3 sequence reads: CASSGHRDPNEKLFF. In DNA form, the CDR3 reads TGTGCCAGCAGTGGTCACAGGGATCCCAATGAAAAACTGTTTTTT. V gene TRBV25-1 combines with J gene TRBJ1-4; perhaps TRBD1 as D (6 bases). The CDR3 extends over 15 amino acids. Trimming removed 4 bases at V and 5 bases at J, with 14 bases between. The germline CDR1 and CDR2 sequences are MGHDK and SYGVNS.

The chain uses TRBV7-2 and TRBJ1-4; 7 positions match TRBD1. CDR1 SGHTA and CDR2 FQGNSA come from the germline V gene. Trimming took 7 bases from V and 10 from J; bases not matched to a gene: 12. This CDR3 spans 14 amino acids. The CDR3 sequence is CASTWDSPRSKLFF. The CDR3 DNA is TGTGCCAGCACTTGGGACAGCCCACGTTCAAAACTGTTTTTT.

The V gene is TRBV6-5, the J gene TRBJ2-7; 7 bases fit TRBD1. Unmatched junction bases numbered 10, after V lost 6 bases and J lost 2 bases. The length of the CDR3 is 15 residues. The V gene's germline CDR1 is MNHEY and CDR2 SVGAGI. The CDR3 is CASSSRQGQTYEQYF. The DNA for the CDR3 is TGTGCCAGCAGCTCCCGACAGGGTCAGACCTACGAGCAGTACTTC.

V and J are TRBV4-1 and TRBJ1-1; D unresolved. V lost 0 bases and J 7 bases, leaving 6 bases between the germline ends. This CDR3 contains 12 residues. Germline-derived CDR1 and CDR2 are MGHRA and YSYEKL. CDR3 sequence (DNA): TGCGCCAGCAGCCAAGAAGGAGGTGAAGCTTTCTTT. This sequence encodes CASSQEGGEAFF.

The J gene is TRBJ2-1, the V gene TRBV6-1; no clear D. CDR3 length equals 15 residues. Germline CDR1 reads MNHNS; CDR2 reads SASEGT. The V end was cut by 6 bases, the J end by 1 base, with 13 bases between. CDR3 region: CASSALGSSYNEQFF. In DNA form, the CDR3 reads TGTGCCAGCAGCGCCTTGGGGTCATCCTACAATGAGCAGTTCTTC.

The genes are TRBV29-1 and TRBJ1-2; D is perhaps TRBD1 (5 bases). Germline V gene lookup returns CDR1 SQVTM and CDR2 ANQGSEA. The CDR3 runs to 16 residues. V was cut by 3 bases and J by 3 bases, with 20 bases left in between. In nucleotides, the CDR3 is TGCAGCGTTGATAGGGATCAGGGCCCCTTGGACTATGGCTACACCTTC. Protein sequence: CSVDRDQGPLDYGYTF. The full variable domain, its missing parts supplied by reference TRBV29-1 and TRBJ1-2, is SAVISQKPSRDICQRGTSLTIQCQVDSQVTMMFWYRQQPGQSLTLIATANQGSEATYESGFVIDKFPISRPNLTFSTLTVSNMSPEDSSIYLCSVDRDQGPLDYGYTFGSGTRLTVV.

This clone was recorded a few times. The chain is built from TRBV7-2 and TRBJ1-4; 7 bases are shared with TRBD1. Germline V gene sequence: CDR1 SGHTA, CDR2 FQGNSA. Unmatched junction bases numbered 4, after V lost 5 bases and J lost 4 bases. This CDR3 has 14 amino acids. This CDR3 reads CASSRQGLNEKLFF. As DNA, the CDR3 is TGTGCCAGCAGCCGACAGGGCCTTAATGAAAAACTGTTTTTT.

The CDR3, as DNA: TGTGCCAGCAGCGCAGGGACTAGCCGGGAGACCCAGTACTTC. This sequence encodes CASSAGTSRETQYF. The gene calls are TRBV9 and TRBJ2-5; 9 nucleotides match TRBD2. Germline V gives CDR1 SGDLS, CDR2 YYNGEE. This CDR3 has 14 residues. Trimming removed 3 bases from V and 5 bases from J; junction bases left unmatched: 5.

The table lists this clone with a few counts. A far bigger clonotype differs at one base, so this is likely a read error. Other DNA sequences in the same sample also yield this CDR3. This chain uses TRBV5-3 with TRBJ1-4; no definite D call. TRBV5-3 is given ORF status, its function remaining uncertain. The CDR3 is made up of 13 amino acids. In DNA form, the CDR3 reads TGTGCCAGCAGCCAAGGCCCTAAGGAAAAACTGTTTTTT. It specifies CASSQGPKEKLFF.

This clone was counted only a few times. The junction departs from germline at one end; a sequencing error may be responsible. V gene TRBV10-3 combines with J gene TRBJ2-1, with TRBD1 as a possible D gene (6 bases). Per the germline V gene, CDR1 is ENHRY and CDR2 is SYGVKD. The CDR3 covers 11 residues. CDR3 in amino acids: CASSQGNRQFF. The DNA for the CDR3 is TGTGCCAGCAGTCAGGGGAACCGGCAGTTCTTC.

CDR3 in DNA: TGTGCCAGCAGCTTATCCAGCCACTCCTACGAGCAGTACGTC. Translating gives CASSLSSHSYEQYV. The chain links TRBV7-9 to TRBJ2-7; the D is unclear. Germline V CDR1 and CDR2: SEHNR, FQNEAQ (reference sequence). V was cut by 2 bases and J by 0 bases, with 8 bases left in between. The CDR3 has 14 residues.

The chain uses TRBV19 and TRBJ1-2; no firm D call. Deletions cut 1 base from V and 2 bases from J, with 8 bases between. This CDR3 has 14 residues. In germline, CDR1 is LNHDA, CDR2 SQIVND (reference sequence). As DNA, the CDR3 is TGTGCCAGTAGTATAGGAATCGAGAACTATGGCTACACCTTC. Translated, it gives CASSIGIENYGYTF. Combining the CDR3 with reference TRBV19 and TRBJ1-2 gives the whole variable domain DGGITQSPKYLFRKEGQNVTLSCEQNLNHDAMYWYRQDPGQGLRLIYYSQIVNDFQKGDIAEGYSVSREKKESFPLTVTSAQKNPTAFYLCASSIGIENYGYTFGSGTRLTVV.

This clone was picked up a small number of times. The chain couples TRBV4-2 to TRBJ1-2, with 8 bases identical to TRBD1. Germline assignment: CDR1 LGHNA and CDR2 YNFKEQ. With 5 bases clipped from V and 4 bases from J, the junction kept 9 bases outside the gene matches. The CDR3 totals 15 residues. The CDR3 bases are TGTGCCAGCAGCGCCACGGACAGGGTAGGCTATGGCTACACCTTC. Residues: CASSATDRVGYGYTF.

The CDR3 DNA is TGCGCCAGCAGCCAGGAGCACACCGGGACCAGCGTAACCCAGTACTTC. This sequence encodes CASSQEHTGTSVTQYF. The chain joins TRBV4-1 to TRBJ2-5, with D perhaps given as TRBD1 or TRBD2 (5 bases each). V was clipped by 3 bases and J by 8 bases, with 22 bases between them. This CDR3 has 16 amino acids. The germline V gene has CDR1 MGHRA and CDR2 YSYEKL.

V is TRBV6-5 and J is TRBJ1-2; D may be TRBD1 (5 bases). This CDR3 contains 14 residues. V was pared by 0 bases and J by 4 bases, with 9 bases between. Germline CDR1 is MNHEY and CDR2 is SVGAGI. Written as DNA, the CDR3 is TGTGCCAGCAGTTACTCTGGGGGAACCTATGGCTACACCTTC. Amino acids: CASSYSGGTYGYTF.

The J gene is TRBJ2-3, the V gene TRBV6-6, with 8 nucleotides matching TRBD2. Germline V lookup: CDR1 MNHNY, CDR2 SVGAGI (reference sequence). V gave up 2 bases and J gave up 2 bases; unmatched junction bases: 3. The CDR3 covers 15 residues. The CDR3 region has the DNA TGTGCCAGCAGTTACCGGGGGGGCGACACAGATACGCAGTATTTT. This encodes CASSYRGGDTDTQYF.

A word on this clone: A read error is likely, as this CDR3 ends without the conserved phenylalanine or tryptophan. J is TRBJ1-2 and V is TRBV9; a possible D gene is TRBD1 (6 bases). V was cut by 0 bases and J by 4 bases, with 10 bases left in between. CDR3 length equals 14 residues. Per the germline V gene, CDR1 is SGDLS and CDR2 is YYNGEE. The CDR3 DNA reads TGTGCCAGCAGCGTAGAGGGGGATACCTATGGCTACACCCTC. Translation gives CASSVEGDTYGYTL.

The rearrangement joins TRBV9 to TRBJ2-1; D tentatively reads TRBD1 or TRBD2 (5 bases each). Trimming stripped 0 bases from V and 8 bases from J, with 15 bases between. CDR1 is SGDLS, CDR2 YYNGEE, per germline. The CDR3 runs 15 residues. The CDR3 bases are TGTGCCAGCAGCGTAGGAGGGGATCGATGGGATGAGCAGTTCTTC. This translates into CASSVGGDRWDEQFF.